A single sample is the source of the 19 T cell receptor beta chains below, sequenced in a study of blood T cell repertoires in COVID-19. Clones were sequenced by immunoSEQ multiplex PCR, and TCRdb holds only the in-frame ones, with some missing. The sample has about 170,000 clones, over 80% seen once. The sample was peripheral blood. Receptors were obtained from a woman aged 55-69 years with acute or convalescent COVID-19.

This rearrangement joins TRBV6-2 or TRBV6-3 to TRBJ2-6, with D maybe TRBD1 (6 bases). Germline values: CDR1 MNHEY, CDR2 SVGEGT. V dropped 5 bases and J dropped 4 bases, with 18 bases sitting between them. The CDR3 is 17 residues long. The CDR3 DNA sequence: TGTGCCAGCAGTCCGTCCCACACAGGGTACGGGGCCAACGTCCTGACTTTC. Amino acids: CASSPSHTGYGANVLTF.

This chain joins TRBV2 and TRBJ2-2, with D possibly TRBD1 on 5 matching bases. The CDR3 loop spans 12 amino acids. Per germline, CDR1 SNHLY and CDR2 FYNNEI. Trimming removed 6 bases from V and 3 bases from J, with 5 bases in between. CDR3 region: CASRQDTGELFF. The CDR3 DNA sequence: TGTGCCAGCAGACAGGACACCGGGGAGCTGTTTTTT.

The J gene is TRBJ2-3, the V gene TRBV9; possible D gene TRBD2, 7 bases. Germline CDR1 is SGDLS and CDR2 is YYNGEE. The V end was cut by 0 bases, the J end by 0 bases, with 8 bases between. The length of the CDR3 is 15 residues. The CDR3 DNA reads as TGTGCCAGCAGCGTAGAGGGGGGGAGCACAGATACGCAGTATTTT. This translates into CASSVEGGSTDTQYF.

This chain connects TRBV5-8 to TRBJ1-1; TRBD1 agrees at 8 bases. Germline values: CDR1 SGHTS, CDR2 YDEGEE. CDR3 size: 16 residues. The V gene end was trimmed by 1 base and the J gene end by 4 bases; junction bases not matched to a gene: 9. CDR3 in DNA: TGTGCCAGCAGCTTGACGACAGGGGTACGGAGCACTGAAGCTTTCTTT. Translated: CASSLTTGVRSTEAFF.

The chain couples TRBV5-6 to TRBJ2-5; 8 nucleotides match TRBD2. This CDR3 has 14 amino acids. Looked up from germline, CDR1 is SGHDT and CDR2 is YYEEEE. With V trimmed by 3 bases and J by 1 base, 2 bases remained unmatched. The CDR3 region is CASSYRGGQETQYF. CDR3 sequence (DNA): TGTGCCAGCAGCTATCGGGGGGGCCAAGAGACCCAGTACTTC.

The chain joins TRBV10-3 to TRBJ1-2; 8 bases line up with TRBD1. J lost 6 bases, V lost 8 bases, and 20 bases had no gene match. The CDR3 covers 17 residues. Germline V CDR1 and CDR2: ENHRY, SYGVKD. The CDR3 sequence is CAIYGRGDPGGADGYTF. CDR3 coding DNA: TGTGCCATCTATGGGAGGGGGGATCCAGGGGGCGCGGATGGCTACACCTTC.

CDR3 sequence (DNA): TGTGCCAGCAGTCGGGGGAGTAGCGGACCTAGGGGCAATGAGCAGTTCTTC. Amino acid sequence: CASSRGSSGPRGNEQFF. The J gene is TRBJ2-1, the V gene TRBV6-6; tentative D call: TRBD2 (6 bases). This CDR3 is built from 17 residues. V gave up 5 bases and J gave up 6 bases, with 23 bases separating them. Germline V lookup: CDR1 MNHNY, CDR2 SVGAGI (reference sequence).

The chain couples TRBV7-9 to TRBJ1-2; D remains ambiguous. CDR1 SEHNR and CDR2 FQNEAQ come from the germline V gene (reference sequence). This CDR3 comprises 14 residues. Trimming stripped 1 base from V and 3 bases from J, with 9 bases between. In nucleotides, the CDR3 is TGTGCCAGCAGCTTAGAGACACTAGACTATGGCTACACCTTC. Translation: CASSLETLDYGYTF.

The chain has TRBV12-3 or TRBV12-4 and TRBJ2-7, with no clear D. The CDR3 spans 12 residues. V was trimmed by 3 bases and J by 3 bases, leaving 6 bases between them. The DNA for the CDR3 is TGTGCCAGCAGTTTTCAGATCTACGAGCAGTACTTC. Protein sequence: CASSFQIYEQYF.

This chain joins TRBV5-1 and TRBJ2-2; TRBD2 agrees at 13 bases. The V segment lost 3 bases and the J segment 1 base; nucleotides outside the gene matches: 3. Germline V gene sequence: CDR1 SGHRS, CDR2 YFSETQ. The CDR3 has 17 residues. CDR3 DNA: TGCGCCAGCAGCTGGGGGACTAGCGGGATGAACACCGGGGAGCTGTTTTTT. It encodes CASSWGTSGMNTGELFF. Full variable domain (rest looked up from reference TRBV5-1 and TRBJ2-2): KAGVTQTPRYLIKTRGQQVTLSCSPISGHRSVSWYQQTPGQGLQFLFEYFSETQRNKGNFPGRFSGRQFSNSRSEMNVSTLELGDSALYLCASSWGTSGMNTGELFFGEGSRLTVL.

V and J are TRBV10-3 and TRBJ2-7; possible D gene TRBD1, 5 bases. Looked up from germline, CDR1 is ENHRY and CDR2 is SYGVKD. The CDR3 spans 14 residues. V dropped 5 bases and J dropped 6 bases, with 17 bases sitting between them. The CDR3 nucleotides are TGTGCCATCAGTTTCCAGGGCGGTTTTGGCGAGCAGTACTTC. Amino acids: CAISFQGGFGEQYF.

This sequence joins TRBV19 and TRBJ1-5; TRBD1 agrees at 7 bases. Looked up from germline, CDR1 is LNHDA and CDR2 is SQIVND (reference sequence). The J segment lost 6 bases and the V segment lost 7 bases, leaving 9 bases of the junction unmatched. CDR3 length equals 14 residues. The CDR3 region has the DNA TGTGCCAGTAAGCTAGGGGGCGTGGGTCAGCCCCAGCATTTT. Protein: CASKLGGVGQPQHF.

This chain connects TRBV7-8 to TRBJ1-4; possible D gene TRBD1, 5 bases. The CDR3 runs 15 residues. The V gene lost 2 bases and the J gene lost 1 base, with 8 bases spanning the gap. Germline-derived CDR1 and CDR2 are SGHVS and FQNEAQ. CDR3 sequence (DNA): TGTGCCAGCAGCTTATCCAGGGAAACTAATGAAAAACTGTTTTTT. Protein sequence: CASSLSRETNEKLFF.

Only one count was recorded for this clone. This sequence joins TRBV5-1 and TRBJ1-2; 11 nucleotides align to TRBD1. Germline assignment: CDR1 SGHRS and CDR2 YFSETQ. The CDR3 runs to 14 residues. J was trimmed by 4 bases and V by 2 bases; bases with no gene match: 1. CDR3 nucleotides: TGCGCCAGCAGCTTAGGGACAGGGGGCTATGGCTACACCTTC. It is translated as CASSLGTGGYGYTF.

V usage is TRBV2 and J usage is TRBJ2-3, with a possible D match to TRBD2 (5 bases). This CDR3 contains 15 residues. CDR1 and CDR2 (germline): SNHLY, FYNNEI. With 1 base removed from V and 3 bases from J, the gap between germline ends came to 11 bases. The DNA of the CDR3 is TGTGCCAGCAGTGAAGGCGGGCCCCTGACAGATACGCAGTATTTT. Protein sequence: CASSEGGPLTDTQYF. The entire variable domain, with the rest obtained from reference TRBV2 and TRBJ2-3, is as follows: EPEVTQTPSHQVTQMGQEVILRCVPISNHLYFYWYRQILGQKVEFLVSFYNNEISEKSEIFDDQFSVERPDGSNFTLKIRSTKLEDSAMYFCASSEGGPLTDTQYFGPGTRLTVL.

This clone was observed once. The CDR3 sequence: CASRAEVPNSPLHF. The CDR3, as DNA: TGTGCCAGCAGGGCCGAGGTGCCTAATTCACCCCTCCACTTT. This sequence joins TRBV6-6 and TRBJ1-6; D is unclear. The CDR3 length is 14 residues. Germline CDR1 MNHNY, CDR2 SVGAGI (reference sequence). The V and J ends lost 6 bases and 6 bases respectively, with 12 bases between them.

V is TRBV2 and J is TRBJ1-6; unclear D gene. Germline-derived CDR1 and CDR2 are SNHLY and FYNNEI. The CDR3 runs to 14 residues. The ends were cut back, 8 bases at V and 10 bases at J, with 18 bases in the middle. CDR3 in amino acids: CASLPLRKRSPLHF. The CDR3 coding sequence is TGTGCCAGCCTCCCCCTGCGGAAAAGGTCACCCCTCCACTTT.

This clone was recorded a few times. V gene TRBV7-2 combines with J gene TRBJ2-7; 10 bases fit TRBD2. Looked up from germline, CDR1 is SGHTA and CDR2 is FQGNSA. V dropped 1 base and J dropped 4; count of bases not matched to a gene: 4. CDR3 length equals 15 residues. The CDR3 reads CASSLVRLAGYEQYF. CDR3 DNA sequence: TGTGCCAGCAGCTTAGTCAGACTAGCGGGTTACGAGCAGTACTTC.

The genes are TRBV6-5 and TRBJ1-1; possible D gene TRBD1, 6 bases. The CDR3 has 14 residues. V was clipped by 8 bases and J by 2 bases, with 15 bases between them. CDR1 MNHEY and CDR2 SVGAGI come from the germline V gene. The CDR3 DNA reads TGTGCCAGCCGACAGGCGTCTTCTAACACTGAAGCTTTCTTT. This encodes CASRQASSNTEAFF.